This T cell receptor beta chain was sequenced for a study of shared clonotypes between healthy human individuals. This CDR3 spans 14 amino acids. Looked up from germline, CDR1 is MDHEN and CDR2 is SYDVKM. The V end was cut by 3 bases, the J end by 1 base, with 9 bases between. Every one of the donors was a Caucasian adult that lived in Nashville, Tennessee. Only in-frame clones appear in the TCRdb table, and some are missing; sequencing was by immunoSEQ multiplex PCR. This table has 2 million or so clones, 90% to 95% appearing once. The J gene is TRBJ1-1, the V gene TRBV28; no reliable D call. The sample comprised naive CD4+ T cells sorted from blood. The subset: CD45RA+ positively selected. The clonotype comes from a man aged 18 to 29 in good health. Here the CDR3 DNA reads TGTGCCAGCAGTTTCTTTACTGGGAACACTGAAGCTTTCTTT. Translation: CASSFFTGNTEAFF.